Below are 9 T cell receptor beta chains sequenced from a single sample in a study of blood T cell repertoires in COVID-19. Clones were sequenced by immunoSEQ multiplex PCR, and TCRdb holds only the in-frame ones, with some missing. The table lists some 180,000 clones, around 90% of them singletons. Sequenced input: peripheral blood. The receptors were sampled from a man aged 45-65 years with acute or convalescent COVID-19.

The chain links TRBV15 to TRBJ2-7; 7 bases align to TRBD1. The CDR3 has 15 residues. The junction had 7 bases not matched to a gene; V was cut back by 1 base and J by 4 bases. Germline assignment: CDR1 LNHNV and CDR2 YYDKDF (reference sequence). In DNA, the CDR3 is TGTGCCACCAGCAGAGGGCCCGGGACAGCGTACGAGCAGTACTTC. As protein: CATSRGPGTAYEQYF.

The chain has TRBV7-3 and TRBJ2-2; no firm D call. Looked up from germline, CDR1 is SGHTA and CDR2 is FQGTGA. The V end was cut by 6 bases, the J end by 5 bases, with 10 bases between. This CDR3 has 13 amino acids. The DNA for the CDR3 is TGTGCCAGCAGACCATCACAAACCGGGGAGCTGTTTTTT. Its protein is CASRPSQTGELFF.

With respect to this clone: The sample carries other DNA sequences with the same CDR3. This chain joins TRBV6-1 and TRBJ1-2, with D perhaps matching TRBD1 (5 bases). The ends were cut back, 1 base at V and 5 bases at J, with 8 bases in the middle. This CDR3 is 13 amino acids long. The germline CDR1 and CDR2 sequences are MNHNS and SASEGT. The CDR3: CASSEGGRYGYTF. The CDR3 DNA reads TGTGCCAGCAGTGAAGGGGGCAGGTATGGCTACACCTTC.

This clone has just one count. This rearrangement joins TRBV9 to TRBJ2-3, with D unresolved. The CDR3 spans 14 residues. Germline CDR1 and CDR2: SGDLS and YYNGEE. Trimming took 0 bases from V and 1 from J, leaving 6 bases between them. The DNA of the CDR3 is TGTGCCAGCAGCGTAGACTCGCGCACAGATACGCAGTATTTT. This encodes CASSVDSRTDTQYF.

The chain carries TRBV7-2 and TRBJ2-1, with 15 nucleotides matching TRBD2. Germline loops: CDR1 SGHTA, CDR2 FQGNSA. With 4 bases clipped from V and 5 bases from J, the junction kept 9 bases outside the gene matches. CDR3 length: 18 amino acids. Here the CDR3 DNA reads TGTGCCAGCAGCTCCCGCGGACTAGCGGGAGGGCGTAACAATGAGCAGTTCTTC. It is translated as CASSSRGLAGGRNNEQFF.

The chain carries TRBV9 and TRBJ2-3; no firm D call. The CDR3 is made up of 14 amino acids. The V end lost 2 bases, the J end lost 2 bases, and 9 bases lay between the germline ends. Germline V gene sequence: CDR1 SGDLS, CDR2 YYNGEE. This chain's CDR3 is CASSVRLVTDTQYF. The CDR3 DNA follows: TGTGCCAGCAGCGTTCGGCTAGTCACAGATACGCAGTATTTT.

The chain links TRBV24-1 to TRBJ2-5; possible D gene TRBD1, 5 bases. Germline values: CDR1 KGHDR, CDR2 SFDVKD. The CDR3 length is 15 residues. V lost 4 bases, J lost 5 bases, and 16 bases lay in between. The chain's CDR3 is CATSDPSGHGETQYF. CDR3 DNA sequence: TGTGCCACCAGTGACCCATCCGGACACGGGGAGACCCAGTACTTC.

The chain uses TRBV28 and TRBJ1-2; 10 nucleotides match TRBD1. Germline CDR1 MDHEN, CDR2 SYDVKM. The CDR3 totals 16 residues. V was clipped by 1 base and J by 5 bases; unmatched bases: 7. As DNA, the CDR3 is TGTGCCAGCAGTTTATCGGGGACAGGGGAAGCGTATGGCTACACCTTC. Protein: CASSLSGTGEAYGYTF.

The rearrangement uses TRBV7-9 and TRBJ1-6; D perhaps matches TRBD1 (5 bases). V was clipped by 3 bases and J by 5 bases, with 8 bases between them. The CDR3 runs 14 residues. From germline, CDR1 is SEHNR and CDR2 FQNEAQ (reference sequence). For the CDR3, the DNA is TGTGCCAGCAGCTTCTCGACAGATAATTCACCCCTCCACTTT. As protein: CASSFSTDNSPLHF. The full variable domain, with the rest looked up from reference TRBV7-9 and TRBJ1-6, is DTGVSQNPRHKITKRGQNVTFRCDPISEHNRLYWYRQTLGQGPEFLTYFQNEAQLEKSRLLSDRFSAERPKGSFSTLEIQRTEQGDSAMYLCASSFSTDNSPLHFGNGTRLTVT.